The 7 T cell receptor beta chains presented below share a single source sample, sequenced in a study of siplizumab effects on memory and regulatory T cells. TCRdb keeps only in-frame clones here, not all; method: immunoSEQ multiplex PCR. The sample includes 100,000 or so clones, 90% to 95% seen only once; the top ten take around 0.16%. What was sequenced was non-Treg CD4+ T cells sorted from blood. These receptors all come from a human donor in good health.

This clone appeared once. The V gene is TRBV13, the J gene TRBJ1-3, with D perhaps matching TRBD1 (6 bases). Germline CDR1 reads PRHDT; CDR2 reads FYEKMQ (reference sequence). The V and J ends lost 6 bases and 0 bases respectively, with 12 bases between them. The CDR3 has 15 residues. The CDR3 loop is CASRGGLTSGNTIYF. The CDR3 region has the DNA TGTGCCAGCAGAGGGGGGCTGACCTCTGGAAACACCATATATTTT.

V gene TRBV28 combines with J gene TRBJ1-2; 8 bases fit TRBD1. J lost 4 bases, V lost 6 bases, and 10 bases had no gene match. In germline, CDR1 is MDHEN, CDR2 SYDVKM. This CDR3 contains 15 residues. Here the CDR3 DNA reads TGTGCCAGCAGCCCAGCGACAGGGGCAAGCTATGGCTACACCTTC. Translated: CASSPATGASYGYTF.

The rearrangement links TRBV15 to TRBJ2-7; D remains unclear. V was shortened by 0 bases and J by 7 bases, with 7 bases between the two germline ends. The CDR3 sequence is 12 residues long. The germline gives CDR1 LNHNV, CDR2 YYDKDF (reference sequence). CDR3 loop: CATSRDFGEQYF. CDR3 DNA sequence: TGTGCCACCAGCAGAGATTTCGGAGAGCAGTACTTC.

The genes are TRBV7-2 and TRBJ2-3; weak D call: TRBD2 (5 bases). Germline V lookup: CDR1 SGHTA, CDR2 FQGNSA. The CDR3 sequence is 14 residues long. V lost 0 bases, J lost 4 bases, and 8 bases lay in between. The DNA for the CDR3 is TGTGCCAGCAGCTTAGCGCGGCGGGCAGATACGCAGTATTTT. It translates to CASSLARRADTQYF.

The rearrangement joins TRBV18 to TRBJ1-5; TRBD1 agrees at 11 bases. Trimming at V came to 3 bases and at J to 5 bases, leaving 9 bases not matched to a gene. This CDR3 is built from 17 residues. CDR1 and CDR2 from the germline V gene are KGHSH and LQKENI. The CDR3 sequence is CASSPGGGQGVYQPQHF. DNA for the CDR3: TGTGCCAGCTCACCGGGAGGGGGACAGGGGGTCTATCAGCCCCAGCATTTT.

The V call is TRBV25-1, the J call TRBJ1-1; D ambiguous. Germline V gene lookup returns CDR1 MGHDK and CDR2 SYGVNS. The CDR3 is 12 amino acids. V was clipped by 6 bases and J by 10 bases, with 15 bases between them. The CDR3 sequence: CASSLAGRLAFF. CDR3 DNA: TGTGCCAGCAGCCTCGCTGGAAGGTTAGCTTTCTTT.

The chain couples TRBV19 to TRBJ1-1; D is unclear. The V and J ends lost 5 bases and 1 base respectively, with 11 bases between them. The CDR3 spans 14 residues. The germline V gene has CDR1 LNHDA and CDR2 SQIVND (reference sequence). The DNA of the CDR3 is TGTGCCAGTAGTTATGGGCGGGAGAACACTGAAGCTTTCTTT. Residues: CASSYGRENTEAFF. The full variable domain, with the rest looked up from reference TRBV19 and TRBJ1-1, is DGGITQSPKYLFRKEGQNVTLSCEQNLNHDAMYWYRQDPGQGLRLIYYSQIVNDFQKGDIAEGYSVSREKKESFPLTVTSAQKNPTAFYLCASSYGRENTEAFFGQGTRLTVV.